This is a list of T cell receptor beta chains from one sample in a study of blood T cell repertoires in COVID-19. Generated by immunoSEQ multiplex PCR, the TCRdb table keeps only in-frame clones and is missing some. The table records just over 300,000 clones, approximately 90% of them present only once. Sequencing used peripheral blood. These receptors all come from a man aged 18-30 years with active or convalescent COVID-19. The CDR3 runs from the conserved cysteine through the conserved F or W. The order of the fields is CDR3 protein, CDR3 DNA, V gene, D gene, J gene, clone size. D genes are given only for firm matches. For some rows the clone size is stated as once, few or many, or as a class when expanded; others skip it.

CASNVAGGSGANVLTF | TGTGCCAGCAATGTAGCGGGCGGCTCTGGGGCCAACGTCCTGACTTTC | TRBV7-9 | TRBD2 | TRBJ2-6 | once
CASKLGLSYEQYF | TGTGCCAGCAAGCTGGGGCTATCCTACGAGCAGTACTTC | TRBV6-5 | . | TRBJ2-7 | few
CASRARSSYNEQFF | TGTGCCAGCAGGGCAAGGAGCTCCTACAATGAGCAGTTCTTC | TRBV2 | . | TRBJ2-1 | .
CASSGDRGNEQFF | TGTGCCAGCAGTGGCGATCGAGGCAATGAGCAGTTCTTC | TRBV2 | . | TRBJ2-1 | .
CASSNSGGSTGELFF | TGTGCCAGTAGCAACTCAGGGGGTTCCACCGGGGAGCTGTTTTTT | TRBV19 | TRBD1 | TRBJ2-2 | .
CASSILDPGGLNEKLFF | TGTGCCAGTAGTATATTGGATCCCGGGGGGTTAAATGAAAAACTGTTTTTT | TRBV19 | . | TRBJ1-4 | few
CASSFGQTSNQPQHF | TGTGCCAGCAGTTTTGGACAGACTAGCAATCAGCCCCAGCATTTT | TRBV28 | . | TRBJ1-5 | .
CASSDRTGAGEPQHF | TGCGCCAGCAGTGACAGGACAGGGGCCGGGGAGCCCCAGCATTTT | TRBV10-2 | TRBD1 | TRBJ1-5 | .
CASSPDRGRFSDEQYF | TGTGCCAGTAGCCCGGACAGGGGGCGTTTTTCTGACGAGCAGTACTTC | TRBV19 | TRBD1 | TRBJ2-7 | .
CASSDIGAQPQHF | TGCGCCAGCAGTGATATAGGGGCCCAGCCCCAGCATTTT | TRBV10-2 | . | TRBJ1-5 | .
CASSSTSGGPEQYF | TGTGCCAGCAGCTCGACTTCTGGCGGGCCCGAGCAGTACTTC | TRBV5-4 | . | TRBJ2-7 | .
CASKQPPGLPNTEAFF | TGTGCCAGCAAACAACCTCCGGGACTGCCGAACACTGAAGCTTTCTTT | TRBV7-9 | . | TRBJ1-1 | .
CASSRRDTEAFF | TGTGCCAGTAGTAGGAGGGACACTGAAGCTTTCTTT | TRBV19 | . | TRBJ1-1 | .
CASTWDRGYGYTF | TGTGCCAGCACCTGGGACAGGGGCTATGGCTACACCTTC | TRBV28 | TRBD1 | TRBJ1-2 | .
CASSITGTGSHEQYF | TGTGCCAGCAGCATAACCGGAACAGGGTCCCACGAGCAGTACTTC | TRBV7-8 | . | TRBJ2-7 | .